This TCR beta chain was retrieved from a study of blood T cells in healthy people across ages (dated by TCRdb to about 2015). Notes on the research overall: In model experiments, template switching captured roughly one uniquely barcoded TCR beta cDNA molecule for every two T cells. Four age groups were formed from the donors: young (average about 17 years), middle-aged (approximately 40), aged (about 62) and long-lived (more than 75). Two additional independent replicas of 1 million unique cDNA reads from the same blood draw were analyzed for two donors (one aged 18 to 30 and one aged 80 or older). Donors of different ages were randomly distributed across sequencing lanes to avoid experimental bias. The study measured age-related changes in TCR beta repertoire diversity using deep sequencing normalized with unique cDNA molecular identifiers.

The donors were 40 or so Caucasian individuals from Russia, aged roughly 6 to 100 years, who were systemically healthy. About 10 milliliters of peripheral blood were collected from each donor into EDTA-treated Vacutainer tubes. Ficoll-Paque density-gradient centrifugation was used to isolate PBMCs, with at least 7 million obtained per sample. Trizol reagent was used to extract total RNA from the PBMCs, yielding at least 5.5 micrograms per sample. The percentages of naive CD45RAhigh/CD27high T cells were determined by flow cytometry on a PBMC aliquot from every donor. Library generation was performed with 5' RACE. The sample was run on an Illumina HiSeq 2500. A second PCR of 7 to 11 cycles was performed with a sample-barcoded 5' primer and a J-beta primer mix. A unique molecular identifier was introduced onto each TCR beta cDNA molecule by a template-switch 5' adaptor carrying 12 random nucleotides. Each sample yielded at least 2.5 million CDR3-containing paired-end reads. All of the RNA was converted into first-strand cDNA using the Mint cDNA synthesis kit, with a TRBC-specific oligonucleotide serving as the primer. Following uracil-DNA glycosylase treatment, all cDNA underwent a first 18-cycle PCR with the universal primers M1SS and BC2_uni_R. As for the authors' bioinformatics: For normalization, 1 million high-quality reads, each with a distinct molecular identifier, were randomly selected from each sample. Reads with shared molecular identifiers were discarded instead of being binned into consensus sequences. MiTCR, set to a Q25 quality threshold and the strictest error-elimination algorithm, was used for CDR3 identification, clonotype clustering and error correction. A nonparametric unseen species model with Euler transformation was used to estimate a lower bound on total TCR beta diversity. TCRdb reprocessing: public reads trimmed at Q25 with fastp, clones called with MiXCR, in-frame beta chains kept. All rows with the same CDR3 protein become a single entry with the most common DNA and genes. What appears here as the V and J calls and clone size reflects TCRdb's work, not the paper's. This sample holds 730,000 or so distinct CDR3 sequences; 40% to 45% were observed only once. The ten biggest clones cover roughly 30% of the sample.

Beyond this particular receptor, the publication reports: Conclusive comparison of naive and antigen-experienced compartments was prevented by the profiling of bulk unsorted PBMCs. A strong correlation was found between observed TCR beta diversity and the percentage of naive T cells measured by flow cytometry. The CMV infection status of donors was not known, potentially confounding age-related changes in expanded clonotypes. Total diversity estimates from one million sequenced T cells were considered lower bounds and underestimates. Observed TCR beta diversity per million T cells fell roughly linearly with age, and a significant reduction was already apparent by age roughly 40. Compared with the aged group, the long-lived group had more naive CD4+ T cells, fewer expanded clones and increased TCR diversity, a pattern suggesting age selection.

As regards this clonotype: The target of this receptor is not known. Per-base quality was not reported, and no clone a single base away is much larger than it.

Trimming takes 6 bases off V and 0 bases off J; junction bases not matched to a gene: 4. The CDR3 measures 15 amino acids from cysteine to phenylalanine. CDR3 DNA only is kept here, 45 bases in frame from base 1. Specimen: blood. This sequence uses TRBV12-3 or TRBV12-4 and TRBJ1-3, and TRBD1 aligns with 8 junction nucleotides. This receptor was taken from a man of 80 years or more in good health. The CDR3 reads CASRGTGRSGNTIYF. The nucleotides are TGTGCCAGCAGGGGGACAGGCCGCTCTGGAAACACCATATATTTT.